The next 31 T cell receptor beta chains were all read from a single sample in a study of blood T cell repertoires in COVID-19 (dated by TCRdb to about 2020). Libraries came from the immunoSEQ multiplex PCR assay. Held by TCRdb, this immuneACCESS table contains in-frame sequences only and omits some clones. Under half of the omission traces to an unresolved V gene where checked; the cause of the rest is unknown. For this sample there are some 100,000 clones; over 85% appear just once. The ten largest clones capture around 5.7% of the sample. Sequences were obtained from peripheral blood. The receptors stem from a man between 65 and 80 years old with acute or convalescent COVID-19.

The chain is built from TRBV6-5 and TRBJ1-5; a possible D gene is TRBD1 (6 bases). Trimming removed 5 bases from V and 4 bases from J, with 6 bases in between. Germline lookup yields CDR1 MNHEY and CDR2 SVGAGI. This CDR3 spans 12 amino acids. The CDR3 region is CASSTGNQPQHF. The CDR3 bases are TGTGCCAGCAGTACAGGGAATCAGCCCCAGCATTTT.

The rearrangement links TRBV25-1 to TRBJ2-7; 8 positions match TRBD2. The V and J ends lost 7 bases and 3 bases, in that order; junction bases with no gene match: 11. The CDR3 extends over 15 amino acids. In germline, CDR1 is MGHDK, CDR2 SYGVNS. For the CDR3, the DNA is TGTGCCAGCACCTTTGGTACTAGCGGAAACTACGAGCAGTACTTC. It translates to CASTFGTSGNYEQYF.

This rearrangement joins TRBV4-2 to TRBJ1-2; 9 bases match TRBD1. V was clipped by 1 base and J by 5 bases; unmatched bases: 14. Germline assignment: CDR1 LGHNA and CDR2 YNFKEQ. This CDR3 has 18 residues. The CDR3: CASSQARGGTGLRYGYTF. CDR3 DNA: TGTGCCAGCAGCCAAGCCAGGGGTGGGACAGGGTTAAGGTATGGCTACACCTTC.

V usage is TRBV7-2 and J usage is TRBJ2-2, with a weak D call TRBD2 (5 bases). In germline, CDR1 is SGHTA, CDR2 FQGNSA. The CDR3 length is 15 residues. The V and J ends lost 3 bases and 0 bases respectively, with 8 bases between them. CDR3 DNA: TGTGCCAGCAGCTTTCGGACTTCGAACACCGGGGAGCTGTTTTTT. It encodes CASSFRTSNTGELFF.

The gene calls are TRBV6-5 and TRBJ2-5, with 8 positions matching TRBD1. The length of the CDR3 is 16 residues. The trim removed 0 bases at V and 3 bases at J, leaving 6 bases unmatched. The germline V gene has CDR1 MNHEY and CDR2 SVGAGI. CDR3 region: CASSYSLGQAKETQYF. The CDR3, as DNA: TGTGCCAGCAGTTACTCGCTGGGACAGGCAAAAGAGACCCAGTACTTC.

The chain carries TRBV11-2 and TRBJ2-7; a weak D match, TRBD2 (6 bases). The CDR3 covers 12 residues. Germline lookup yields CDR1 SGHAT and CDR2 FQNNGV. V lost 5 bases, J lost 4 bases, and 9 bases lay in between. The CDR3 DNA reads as TGTGCCAGCAGCGAGACTAGTTACGAGCAGTACTTC. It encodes CASSETSYEQYF.

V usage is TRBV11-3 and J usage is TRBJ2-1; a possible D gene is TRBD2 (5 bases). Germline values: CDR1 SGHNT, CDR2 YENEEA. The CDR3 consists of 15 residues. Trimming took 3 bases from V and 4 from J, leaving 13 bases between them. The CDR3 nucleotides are TGTGCCAGCAGCTTCGGAGGTTCCCTATACAATGAGCAGTTCTTC. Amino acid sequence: CASSFGGSLYNEQFF.

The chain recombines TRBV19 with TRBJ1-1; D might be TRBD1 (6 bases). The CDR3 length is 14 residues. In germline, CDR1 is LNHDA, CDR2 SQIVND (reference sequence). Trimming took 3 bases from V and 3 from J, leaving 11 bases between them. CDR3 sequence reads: CASSMGRGYTEAFF. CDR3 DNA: TGTGCCAGTAGTATGGGCAGGGGATACACTGAAGCTTTCTTT.

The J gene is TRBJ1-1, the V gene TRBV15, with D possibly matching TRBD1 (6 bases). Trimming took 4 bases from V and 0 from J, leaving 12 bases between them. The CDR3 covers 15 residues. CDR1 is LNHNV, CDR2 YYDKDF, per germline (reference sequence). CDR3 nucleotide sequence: TGTGCCACCAGCAAATCAGGGGCCCTGAACACTGAAGCTTTCTTT. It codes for CATSKSGALNTEAFF.

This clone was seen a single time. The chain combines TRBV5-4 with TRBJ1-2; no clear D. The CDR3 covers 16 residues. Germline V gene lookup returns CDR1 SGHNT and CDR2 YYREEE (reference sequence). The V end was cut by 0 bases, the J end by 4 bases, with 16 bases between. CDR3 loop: CASSLGAGQMGYGYTF. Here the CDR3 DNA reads TGTGCCAGCAGCTTGGGGGCTGGGCAGATGGGCTATGGCTACACCTTC.

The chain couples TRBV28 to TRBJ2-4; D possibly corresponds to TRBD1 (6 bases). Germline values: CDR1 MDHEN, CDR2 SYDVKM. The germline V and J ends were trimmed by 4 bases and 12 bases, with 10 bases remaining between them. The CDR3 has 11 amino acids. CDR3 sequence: CASSYRDDQYF. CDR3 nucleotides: TGTGCCAGCAGTTACAGGGACGATCAGTACTTC.

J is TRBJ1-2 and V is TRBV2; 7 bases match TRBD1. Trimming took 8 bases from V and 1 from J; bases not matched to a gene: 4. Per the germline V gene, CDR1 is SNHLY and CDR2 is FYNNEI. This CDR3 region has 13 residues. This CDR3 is CASQTGFNYGYTF. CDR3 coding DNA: TGTGCCAGCCAGACAGGGTTTAACTATGGCTACACCTTC.

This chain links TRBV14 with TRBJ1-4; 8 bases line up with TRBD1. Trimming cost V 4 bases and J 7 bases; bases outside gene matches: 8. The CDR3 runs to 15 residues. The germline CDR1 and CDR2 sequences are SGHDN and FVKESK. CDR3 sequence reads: CASSRAGTGGEKLFF. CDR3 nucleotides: TGTGCCAGCAGCCGAGCCGGGACAGGAGGTGAAAAACTGTTTTTT.

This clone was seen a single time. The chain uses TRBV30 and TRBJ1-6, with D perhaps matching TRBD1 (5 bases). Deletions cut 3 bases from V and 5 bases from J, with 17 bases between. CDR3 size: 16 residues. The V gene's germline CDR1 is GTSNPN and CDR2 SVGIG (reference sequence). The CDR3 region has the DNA TGTGCCTGGAGGGGACGCCGCGGAGGGGATAATTCACCCCTCCACTTT. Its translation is CAWRGRRGGDNSPLHF.

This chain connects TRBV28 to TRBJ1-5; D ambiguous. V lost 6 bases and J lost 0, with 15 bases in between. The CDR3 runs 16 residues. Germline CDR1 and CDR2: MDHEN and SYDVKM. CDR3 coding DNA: TGTGCCAGCAGACCCCTGCGGGTCTTTAGCAATCAGCCCCAGCATTTT. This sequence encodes CASRPLRVFSNQPQHF.

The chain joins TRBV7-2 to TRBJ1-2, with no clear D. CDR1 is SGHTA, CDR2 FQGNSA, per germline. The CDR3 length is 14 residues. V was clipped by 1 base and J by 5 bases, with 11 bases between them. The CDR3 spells CASSLDGVYYGYTF. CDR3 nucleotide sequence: TGTGCCAGCAGCTTAGACGGAGTATATTATGGCTACACCTTC.

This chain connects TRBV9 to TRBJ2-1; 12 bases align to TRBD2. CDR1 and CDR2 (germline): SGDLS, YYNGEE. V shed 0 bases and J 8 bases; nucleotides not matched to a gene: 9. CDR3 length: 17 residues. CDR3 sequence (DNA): TGTGCCAGCAGCGTAGAGTCTAGCGGGAGGGCAATGTATGAGCAGTTCTTC. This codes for CASSVESSGRAMYEQFF.

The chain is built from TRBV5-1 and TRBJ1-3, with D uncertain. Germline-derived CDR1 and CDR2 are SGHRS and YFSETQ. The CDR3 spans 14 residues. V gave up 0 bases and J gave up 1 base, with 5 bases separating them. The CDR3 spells CASSLAGSGNTIYF. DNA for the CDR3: TGCGCCAGCAGCTTGGCGGGATCTGGAAACACCATATATTTT.

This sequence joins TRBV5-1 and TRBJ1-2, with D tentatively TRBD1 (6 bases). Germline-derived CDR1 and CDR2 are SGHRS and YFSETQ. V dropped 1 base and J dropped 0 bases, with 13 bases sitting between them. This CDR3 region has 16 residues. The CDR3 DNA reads TGCGCCAGCAGCTTGAGGCAGGGGCCAGCTAACTATGGCTACACCTTC. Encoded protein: CASSLRQGPANYGYTF.

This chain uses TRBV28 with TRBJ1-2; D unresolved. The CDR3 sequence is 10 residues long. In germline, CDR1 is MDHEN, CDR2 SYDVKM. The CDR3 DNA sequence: TGTGGGACGGGGAACTATGGCTACACCTTC. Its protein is CGTGNYGYTF.

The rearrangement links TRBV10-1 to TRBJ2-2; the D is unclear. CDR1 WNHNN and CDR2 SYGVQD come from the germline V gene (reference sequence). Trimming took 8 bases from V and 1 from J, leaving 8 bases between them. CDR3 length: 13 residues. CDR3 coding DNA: TGCGCCAGCGCCAGACAGAACACCGGGGAGCTGTTTTTT. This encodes CASARQNTGELFF.

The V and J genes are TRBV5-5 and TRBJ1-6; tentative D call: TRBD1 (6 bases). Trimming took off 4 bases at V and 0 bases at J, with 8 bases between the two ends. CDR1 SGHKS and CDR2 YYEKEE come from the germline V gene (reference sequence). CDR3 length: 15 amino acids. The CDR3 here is CASSVRGSYNSPLHF. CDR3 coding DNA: TGTGCCAGCAGCGTCAGGGGCTCCTATAATTCACCCCTCCACTTT.

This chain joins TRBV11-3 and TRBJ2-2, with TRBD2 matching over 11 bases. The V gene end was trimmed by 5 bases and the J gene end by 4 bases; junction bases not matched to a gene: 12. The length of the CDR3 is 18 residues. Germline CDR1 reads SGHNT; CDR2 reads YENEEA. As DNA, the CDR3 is TGTGCCAGCAGCCCTAGAGTAGCGGGAGGGCCGCCCACCGGGGAGCTGTTTTTT. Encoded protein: CASSPRVAGGPPTGELFF.

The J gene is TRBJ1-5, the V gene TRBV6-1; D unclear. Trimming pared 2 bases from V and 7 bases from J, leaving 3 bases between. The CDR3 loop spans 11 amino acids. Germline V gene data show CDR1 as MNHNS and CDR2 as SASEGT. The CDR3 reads CASSELQPQHF. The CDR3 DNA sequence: TGTGCCAGCAGTGAACTCCAGCCCCAGCATTTT.

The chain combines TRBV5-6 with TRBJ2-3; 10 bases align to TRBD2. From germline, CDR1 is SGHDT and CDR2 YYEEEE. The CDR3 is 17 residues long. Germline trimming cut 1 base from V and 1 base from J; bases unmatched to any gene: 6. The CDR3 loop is CASSLLSGTSGTDTQYF. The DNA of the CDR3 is TGTGCCAGCAGCTTGTTGTCCGGGACTAGCGGCACAGATACGCAGTATTTT.

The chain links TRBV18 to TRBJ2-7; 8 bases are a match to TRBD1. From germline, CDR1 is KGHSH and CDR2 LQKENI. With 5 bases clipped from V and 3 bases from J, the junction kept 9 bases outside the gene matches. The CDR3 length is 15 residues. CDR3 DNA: TGTGCCAGCTCATCTGGGACAGGCAAAAACTACGAGCAGTACTTC. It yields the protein CASSSGTGKNYEQYF. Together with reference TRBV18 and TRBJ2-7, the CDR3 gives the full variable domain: NAGVMQNPRHLVRRRGQEARLRCSPMKGHSHVYWYRQLPEEGLKFMVYLQKENIIDESGMPKERFSAEFPKEGPSILRIQQVVRGDSAAYFCASSSGTGKNYEQYFGPGTRLTVT.

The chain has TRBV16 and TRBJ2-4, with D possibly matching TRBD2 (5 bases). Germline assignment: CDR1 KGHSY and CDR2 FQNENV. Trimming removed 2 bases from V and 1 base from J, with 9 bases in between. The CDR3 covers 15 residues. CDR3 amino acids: CASSQIGGAKNIQYF. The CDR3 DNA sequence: TGTGCCAGCAGCCAAATCGGCGGGGCCAAAAACATTCAGTACTTC.

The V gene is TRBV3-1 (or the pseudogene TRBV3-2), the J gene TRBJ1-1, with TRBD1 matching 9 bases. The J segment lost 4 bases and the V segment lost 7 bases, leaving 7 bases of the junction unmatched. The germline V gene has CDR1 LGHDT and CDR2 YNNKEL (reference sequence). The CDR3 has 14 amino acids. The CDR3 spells CASMDRGLGTEAFF. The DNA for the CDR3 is TGTGCCAGCATGGACAGGGGTTTAGGCACTGAAGCTTTCTTT.

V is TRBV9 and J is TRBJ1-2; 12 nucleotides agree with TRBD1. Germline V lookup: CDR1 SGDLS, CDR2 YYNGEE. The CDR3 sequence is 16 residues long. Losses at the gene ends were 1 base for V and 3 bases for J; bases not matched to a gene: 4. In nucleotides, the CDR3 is TGTGCCAGCAGCGTATATGGGACAGGGGGCCACTATGGCTACACCTTC. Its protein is CASSVYGTGGHYGYTF. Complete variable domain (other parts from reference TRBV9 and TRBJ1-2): DSGVTQTPKHLITATGQRVTLRCSPRSGDLSVYWYQQSLDQGLQFLIQYYNGEERAKGNILERFSAQQFPDLHSELNLSSLELGDSALYFCASSVYGTGGHYGYTFGSGTRLTVV.

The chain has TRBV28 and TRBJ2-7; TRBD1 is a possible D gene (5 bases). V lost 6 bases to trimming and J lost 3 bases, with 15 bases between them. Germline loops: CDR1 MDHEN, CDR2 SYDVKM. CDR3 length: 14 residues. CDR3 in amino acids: CASRLQESLYEQYF. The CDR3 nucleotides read TGTGCCAGCAGATTACAGGAATCCCTCTACGAGCAGTACTTC. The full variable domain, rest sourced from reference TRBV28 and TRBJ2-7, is DVKVTQSSRYLVKRTGEKVFLECVQDMDHENMFWYRQDPGLGLRLIYFSYDVKMKEKGDIPEGYSVSREKKERFSLILESASTNQTSMYLCASRLQESLYEQYFGPGTRLTVT.

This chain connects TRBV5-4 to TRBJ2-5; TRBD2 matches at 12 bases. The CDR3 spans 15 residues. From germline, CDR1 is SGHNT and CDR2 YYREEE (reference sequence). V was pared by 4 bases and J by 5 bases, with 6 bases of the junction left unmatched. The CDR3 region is CASSQGLAGRETQYF. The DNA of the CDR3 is TGTGCCAGCAGCCAAGGACTAGCGGGGAGGGAGACCCAGTACTTC. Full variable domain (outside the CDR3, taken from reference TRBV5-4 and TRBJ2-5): ETGVTQSPTHLIKTRGQQVTLRCSSQSGHNTVSWYQQALGQGPQFIFQYYREEENGRGNFPPRFSGLQFPNYSSELNVNALELDDSALYLCASSQGLAGRETQYFGPGTRLLVL.